This paragraph covers one T cell receptor beta chain sequence. The data stem from a study of blood T cell repertoires in COVID-19. Looking at the study overall: Italy, Spain and the United States were the sources of the convalescent and acute COVID-19 samples. Sources were T cells, B-cell-depleted T cells, or PBMCs; the material itself was cDNA or gDNA.

The V gene end was trimmed by 3 bases and the J gene end by 6 bases; junction bases not matched to a gene: 5. Germline V CDR1 and CDR2: SGHRS, YFSETQ. CDR3 length: 14 amino acids. Assay: immunoSEQ multiplex PCR; the TCRdb copy retains only in-frame clones and omits some. The table shows about 260,000 clones, with about 87% occurring only once. The source material was peripheral blood. This chain uses TRBV5-1 with TRBJ1-1; TRBD1 matches 10 bases. The receptor was derived from a human donor in a cohort sampled during active COVID-19. In DNA, the CDR3 is TGCGCCAGCAGCTCGGGACAGGGGTGGGCTGAAGCTTTCTTT. Protein: CASSSGQGWAEAFF.